This note documents a single TCR beta chain sequence. These data belong to a study of control samples from healthy donors and cancer patients. Using immunoSEQ multiplex PCR, the repertoire was profiled, and TCRdb retains in-frame clones only, with some absent. Of about 160,000 clones listed, 92% were seen once; the top ten hold 0.65% to 0.85%. The TCR sequence derives from a woman in her 30s in good health. Material: blood.

The CDR3 DNA is TGTGCCAGCAGCTTGACCCGGACAGGGACCGACTATGGCTACACCTTC. Translating gives CASSLTRTGTDYGYTF. The chain combines TRBV5-5 with TRBJ1-2; 8 positions agree with TRBD1. Trimming cost V 1 base and J 3 bases; bases outside gene matches: 8. This CDR3 has 16 amino acids. Germline CDR1 SGHKS, CDR2 YYEKEE (reference sequence).